This T cell receptor beta chain was found in a study of blood T cell repertoires in COVID-19. The length of the CDR3 is 15 residues. Germline V CDR1 and CDR2: SNHLY, FYNNEI. The ends were cut back, 3 bases at V and 0 bases at J, with 8 bases in the middle. This clone appeared a single time. Sequenced by immunoSEQ multiplex PCR; TCRdb stores in-frame clones only, minus some. This sample yields 150,000 to 200,000 clones, of which 86% are seen a single time; more than 7.5% belongs to the top ten. The sequenced sample consisted of PBMCs or T cells enriched from blood (not recorded which). This TCR came from a woman aged 25-40 years who had recovered from COVID-19. The chain has TRBV2 and TRBJ2-2; a weak D match, TRBD1 (5 bases). CDR3 coding DNA: TGTGCCAGCAGTGATCAGGGCCCGAACACCGGGGAGCTGTTTTTT. Translation gives CASSDQGPNTGELFF.